Detailed here is one T cell receptor beta chain. Its antigen is currently unknown. The data were produced by immunoSEQ multiplex PCR, yet TCRdb's version contains in-frame clones alone and is incomplete. This sample yields roughly 140,000 clones, of which over 80% are seen a single time; about a tenth belongs to the top ten. There are 12 residues in the CDR3. Deletions cut 3 bases from V and 9 bases from J, with 9 bases between. Germline V gives CDR1 PRHDT, CDR2 FYEKMQ (reference sequence). The source of the sample is a study of T cell responses to AZD1222 COVID-19 vaccine. General study points: In the spike-specific TCR repertoire, nearly half reportedly target unmutated variant regions. At study baseline, merely five or six AZD1222 recipients were seropositive.

The source is an adult who received the AZD1222 COVID-19 vaccine. The input for sequencing was peripheral blood, taken 28 days after the second AZD1222 dose. The chain joins TRBV13 to TRBJ1-5; possibly TRBD1 for D (6 bases). CDR3 nucleotide sequence: TGTGCCAGCAGCTTCAAGACAGGGCCCCAGCATTTT. Translating gives CASSFKTGPQHF.